A selection of T cell receptor beta chains follows, all from one sample in a study of control samples from healthy donors and cancer patients. Profiling relied on immunoSEQ multiplex PCR, and the TCRdb table lists in-frame clones only, not all of them. This table has roughly 130,000 clones, around 96% appearing once. The sequenced material came from blood. These receptors all come from a man aged 30-40 years in good health. Each CDR3 is given with its conserved first and last residue. A D gene is named only where the DNA matches it firmly. The size field is filled for only some rows; it gives once, few, many or a size class.

size: NA; V: TRBV2; D: NA; J: TRBJ1-5; CDR3: CASSEGGAWGNQPQHF; DNA: TGTGCCAGCAGTGAAGGAGGGGCTTGGGGCAATCAGCCCCAGCATTTT
size: NA; V: TRBV2; D: NA; J: TRBJ2-6; CDR3: CASSDVWGGANVLTF; DNA: TGTGCCAGCAGCGACGTTTGGGGGGGGGCCAACGTCCTGACTTTC
size: NA; V: TRBV29-1; D: NA; J: TRBJ1-4; CDR3: CSVQERDEKLFF; DNA: TGCAGCGTTCAGGAACGAGATGAAAAACTGTTTTTT
size: NA; V: TRBV18; D: TRBD1; J: TRBJ1-1; CDR3: CASSLGQGVYTEAFF; DNA: TGTGCCAGCTCACTCGGACAGGGGGTTTACACTGAAGCTTTCTTT
size: NA; V: TRBV7-2; D: NA; J: TRBJ1-4; CDR3: CASSLVSGTIEKLFF; DNA: TGTGCCAGCAGCTTAGTTTCAGGGACTATTGAAAAACTGTTTTTT
size: NA; V: TRBV4-3; D: NA; J: TRBJ1-1; CDR3: CASSHGRNTEAFF; DNA: TGCGCCAGCAGCCATGGACGGAACACTGAAGCTTTCTTT
size: NA; V: TRBV4-2; D: TRBD2; J: TRBJ2-1; CDR3: CASSQDSGGANEQFF; DNA: TGTGCCAGCAGCCAAGATAGCGGGGGGGCCAATGAGCAGTTCTTC
size: NA; V: TRBV4-3; D: TRBD1; J: TRBJ1-6; CDR3: CASRVRDSYNSPLHF; DNA: TGCGCCAGCAGAGTCCGGGACAGTTATAATTCACCCCTCCACTTT
size: NA; V: TRBV7-9; D: NA; J: TRBJ1-4; CDR3: CASSLRFGRANEKLFF; DNA: TGTGCCAGCAGCTTACGGTTCGGGCGGGCTAATGAAAAACTGTTTTTT
size: NA; V: TRBV18; D: TRBD1; J: TRBJ1-1; CDR3: CASSPLGQGTEAFF; DNA: TGTGCCAGCTCACCCCTCGGACAGGGTACTGAAGCTTTCTTT
size: NA; V: TRBV7-9; D: NA; J: TRBJ1-5; CDR3: CASSSDGGPQHF; DNA: TGTGCCAGCAGCTCGGATGGAGGGCCCCAGCATTTT
size: NA; V: TRBV19; D: TRBD2; J: TRBJ2-7; CDR3: CASSPGTSGYEQYF; DNA: TGTGCCAGTAGTCCGGGGACTAGCGGGTACGAGCAGTACTTC
size: NA; V: TRBV6-6; D: TRBD2; J: TRBJ2-2; CDR3: CASRKLAGATGELFF; DNA: TGTGCCAGCAGGAAACTAGCGGGGGCCACCGGGGAGCTGTTTTTT
size: NA; V: TRBV3-1/TRBV3-2; D: TRBD1; J: TRBJ1-5; CDR3: CASSPLNRDRASFVGQPQHF; DNA: TGTGCCAGCAGCCCTTTGAACCGGGACAGGGCATCCTTTGTAGGTCAGCCCCAGCATTTT
size: NA; V: TRBV9; D: NA; J: TRBJ1-5; CDR3: CASSPSLADQPQHF; DNA: TGTGCCAGCAGCCCCAGCCTAGCCGATCAGCCCCAGCATTTT
size: NA; V: TRBV18; D: NA; J: TRBJ1-5; CDR3: CASSDSDNQPQHF; DNA: TGTGCCAGCTCCGACAGTGATAATCAGCCCCAGCATTTT
size: NA; V: TRBV27; D: NA; J: TRBJ2-3; CDR3: CASSGSDTQYF; DNA: TGTGCCAGCAGTGGGTCAGATACGCAGTATTTT
size: NA; V: TRBV5-6; D: NA; J: TRBJ1-3; CDR3: CASSFWRATAIGNTIYF; DNA: TGTGCCAGCAGCTTCTGGAGGGCCACCGCCATCGGAAACACCATATATTTT
size: NA; V: TRBV27; D: NA; J: TRBJ2-7; CDR3: CASSPLGYAADEQYF; DNA: TGTGCCAGCAGTCCTCTGGGCTACGCCGCGGACGAGCAGTACTTC
size: NA; V: TRBV18; D: TRBD1; J: TRBJ1-4; CDR3: CASSQARGIEKLFF; DNA: TGTGCCAGCTCACAAGCCAGGGGGATCGAAAAACTGTTTTTT
size: NA; V: TRBV28; D: NA; J: TRBJ1-4; CDR3: CASRPEGSTNEKLFF; DNA: TGTGCCAGCAGGCCCGAAGGATCAACTAATGAAAAACTGTTTTTT
size: NA; V: TRBV5-1; D: TRBD1; J: TRBJ2-7; CDR3: CASSAGTGIYEQYF; DNA: TGCGCCAGCAGCGCCGGGACAGGGATCTACGAGCAGTACTTC
size: NA; V: TRBV19; D: NA; J: TRBJ2-1; CDR3: CASSQGGLYNEQFF; DNA: TGTGCCAGTAGCCAAGGGGGGCTTTACAATGAGCAGTTCTTC
size: NA; V: TRBV5-4; D: NA; J: TRBJ2-7; CDR3: CASSFGGQGVYEQYF; DNA: TGTGCCAGCAGCTTCGGAGGTCAGGGAGTCTACGAGCAGTACTTC
size: NA; V: TRBV6-6; D: NA; J: TRBJ1-6; CDR3: CASSYSGLDNSPLHF; DNA: TGTGCCAGCAGTTACTCAGGGTTGGATAATTCACCCCTCCACTTT
size: NA; V: TRBV5-4; D: TRBD1; J: TRBJ2-1; CDR3: CASTFRDRAYNEQFF; DNA: TGTGCCAGCACCTTCCGGGACAGGGCCTACAATGAGCAGTTCTTC
size: NA; V: TRBV5-4; D: TRBD1; J: TRBJ1-4; CDR3: CASSLARGSEKLFF; DNA: TGTGCCAGCAGCTTGGCCAGGGGGAGTGAAAAACTGTTTTTT
size: NA; V: TRBV6-4; D: TRBD1; J: TRBJ2-1; CDR3: CASSQGAEASYNEQFF; DNA: TGTGCCAGCAGCCAGGGGGCTGAGGCGTCCTACAATGAGCAGTTCTTC
size: NA; V: TRBV18; D: TRBD1; J: TRBJ2-7; CDR3: CASSPTFMRPGGYEQYF; DNA: TGTGCCAGCTCACCCACCTTTATGCGACCAGGGGGCTACGAGCAGTACTTC
size: NA; V: TRBV19; D: TRBD1; J: TRBJ1-5; CDR3: CASSMFGTASNQPQHF; DNA: TGTGCCAGTAGTATGTTTGGGACAGCAAGCAATCAGCCCCAGCATTTT
size: NA; V: TRBV19; D: NA; J: TRBJ2-7; CDR3: CASRPGHGSYEQYF; DNA: TGTGCCAGTAGGCCGGGACACGGCTCCTACGAGCAGTACTTC
size: NA; V: TRBV7-3; D: TRBD1; J: TRBJ2-5; CDR3: CASSLTGAQETQYF; DNA: TGTGCCAGCAGCTTGACAGGGGCCCAAGAGACCCAGTACTTC
size: NA; V: TRBV6-4; D: NA; J: TRBJ1-5; CDR3: CASKGQGPLPNQPQHF; DNA: TGTGCCAGCAAAGGGCAGGGACCTTTGCCTAATCAGCCCCAGCATTTT
size: NA; V: TRBV6-2/TRBV6-3; D: NA; J: TRBJ1-5; CDR3: CASSYSIPPPPSNQPQHF; DNA: TGTGCCAGCAGTTACTCGATACCCCCGCCCCCTAGCAATCAGCCCCAGCATTTT
size: NA; V: TRBV19; D: NA; J: TRBJ2-7; CDR3: CASSAGVGSYEQYF; DNA: TGTGCCAGTAGTGCAGGGGTAGGCTCCTACGAGCAGTACTTC
size: NA; V: TRBV7-2; D: NA; J: TRBJ1-1; CDR3: CASSLALGLNTEAFF; DNA: TGTGCCAGCAGCTTAGCGTTAGGATTGAACACTGAAGCTTTCTTT
size: once; V: TRBV7-9; D: NA; J: TRBJ1-1; CDR3: CASSLSAGNTEAFF; DNA: TGTGCCAGCAGCTTAAGCGCGGGGAACACTGAAGCTTTCTTT
size: once; V: TRBV11-2; D: NA; J: TRBJ2-2; CDR3: CASSPSNTGELFF; DNA: TGTGCCAGCAGCCCATCGAACACCGGGGAGCTGTTTTTT
size: NA; V: TRBV4-1; D: TRBD2; J: TRBJ2-7; CDR3: CASGTSGGAWDEQYF; DNA: TGCGCCAGCGGGACTAGCGGGGGGGCCTGGGACGAGCAGTACTTC
size: NA; V: TRBV7-9; D: NA; J: TRBJ1-4; CDR3: CASSQSATAGEKLFF; DNA: TGTGCCAGCAGCCAGAGCGCCACAGCTGGTGAAAAACTGTTTTTT